Shown below are 27 T cell receptor beta chains from a single sample sequenced in a study of blood T cell repertoires in COVID-19. The repertoire was sequenced with immunoSEQ multiplex PCR; TCRdb's copy has only in-frame clones and lacks some. The data contain roughly 250,000 clones, 70% to 85% of them singletons. Sequences were obtained from peripheral blood. All receptors come from a woman between 40 and 55 years old with active or convalescent COVID-19.

The CDR3 loop is CAWSVGQRWAPQHF. CDR3 coding DNA: TGTGCCTGGAGTGTGGGACAACGCTGGGCGCCCCAGCATTTT. The V gene is TRBV30, the J gene TRBJ1-5, with a possible D match to TRBD1 (6 bases). Germline V gene lookup returns CDR1 GTSNPN and CDR2 SVGIG (reference sequence). The CDR3 is made up of 14 amino acids. V lost 0 bases and J lost 9, with 15 bases in between.

The V gene is TRBV18, the J gene TRBJ1-6; 10 nucleotides line up with TRBD1. CDR3 size: 15 residues. V shed 4 bases, J shed 7 bases, and the junction held 4 bases outside the gene matches. CDR1 and CDR2 (germline): KGHSH, LQKENI. CDR3 protein: CASSRGQGTNSPLHF. In DNA, the CDR3 is TGTGCCAGCTCACGGGGACAGGGGACGAATTCACCCCTCCACTTT.

This clone was seen only a few times. V usage is TRBV9 and J usage is TRBJ2-1; TRBD2 agrees at 12 bases. J was trimmed by 11 bases and V by 0 bases; bases with no gene match: 6. Per germline, CDR1 SGDLS and CDR2 YYNGEE. The CDR3 consists of 15 residues. Written as DNA, the CDR3 is TGTGCCAGCAGCGTAGGGACTAGCGGGGAAATTAAGCAGTTCTTC. This codes for CASSVGTSGEIKQFF.

This clone was recorded a few times. V is TRBV21-1 and J is TRBJ2-1; no check of the table's D call, TRBD1, against the DNA was made. TRBV21-1 is designated a pseudogene. CDR3 size: 16 residues. In DNA, the CDR3 is TGTGCCAGCACCCAAAAAGGGACAGGGGAAGGCAATGAGCAGTTCTTC. Its translation is CASTQKGTGEGNEQFF.

CDR3 DNA: TGCGCCAGCAGCCCCTCGCCGGGACAGCGGGGGCGAAACACCATATATTTT. This sequence encodes CASSPSPGQRGRNTIYF. This rearrangement joins TRBV5-1 to TRBJ1-3; 7 bases map to TRBD1. The V and J ends lost 4 bases and 5 bases, in that order; junction bases with no gene match: 15. The CDR3 spans 17 residues. CDR1 is SGHRS and CDR2 is YFSETQ in the germline V gene.

The V and J genes are TRBV6-6 and TRBJ2-3; the match to TRBD2 covers 8 bases. After removal of 7 bases from V and 3 bases from J, the junction contained 6 bases not matched to a gene. The germline gives CDR1 MNHNY, CDR2 SVGAGI (reference sequence). This CDR3 comprises 14 residues. In DNA form, the CDR3 reads TGTGCCAGCAAGGGCGGGGGGAGGACAGATACGCAGTATTTT. Translating gives CASKGGGRTDTQYF.

Remarks on this clone: One end of the junction does not line up with germline, which may come from a read error. CDR3 residues: CASGLAPSRKDF. For the CDR3, the DNA is TGTGCTAGTGGTTTGGCCCCGAGTCGAAAAGACTTC. The chain recombines TRBV12-5 with TRBJ1-2; D remains ambiguous. Germline CDR1 reads LGHNT; CDR2 reads FRNRAP. There are 12 residues in the CDR3.

J is TRBJ1-1 and V is TRBV10-3, with 7 bases that match TRBD1. Germline values: CDR1 ENHRY, CDR2 SYGVKD. After removal of 4 bases from V and 1 base from J, the junction contained 6 bases not matched to a gene. The CDR3 is made up of 15 amino acids. The chain's CDR3 is CAISGNTGANTEAFF. The CDR3 region has the DNA TGTGCCATCAGTGGGAACACAGGGGCGAACACTGAAGCTTTCTTT.

The rearrangement links TRBV4-1 to TRBJ2-2, with TRBD1 as a possible D gene (6 bases). Germline V gives CDR1 MGHRA, CDR2 YSYEKL. The CDR3 consists of 14 residues. With 0 bases removed from V and 6 bases from J, the gap between germline ends came to 8 bases. The CDR3 DNA sequence: TGCGCCAGCAGCCAAGATAGACAGGCCGGGGAGCTGTTTTTT. It translates to CASSQDRQAGELFF.

The V and J genes are TRBV5-4 and TRBJ1-2, with TRBD1 matching 7 bases. V was clipped by 0 bases and J by 4 bases; unmatched bases: 9. The CDR3 runs 16 residues. Germline assignment: CDR1 SGHNT and CDR2 YYREEE (reference sequence). In DNA, the CDR3 is TGTGCCAGCAGCTTGGCAGGACCCGGGACAGTCTATGGCTACACCTTC. Protein product: CASSLAGPGTVYGYTF.

This clone was seen ten or more times. The rearrangement joins TRBV10-1 to TRBJ1-4; 7 bases map to TRBD1. The CDR3 covers 15 residues. The V segment lost 6 bases and the J segment 7 bases; nucleotides outside the gene matches: 11. The germline V gene encodes CDR1 WNHNN and CDR2 SYGVQD (reference sequence). CDR3 in DNA: TGCGCCAGCAGCCGGACAGGTGGGGTACGTGAAAAACTGTTTTTT. Translated: CASSRTGGVREKLFF.

This chain connects TRBV10-2 to TRBJ1-5; D ambiguous. CDR3 size: 13 residues. Germline V CDR1 and CDR2: WSHSY, SAAADI. Deletions cut 0 bases from V and 15 bases from J, with 15 bases between. CDR3 in DNA: TGCGCCAGCAGTGAGTCGAGGTCAGAGGAAGCGCATTTT. This sequence encodes CASSESRSEEAHF.

This clone occurred once. This chain uses TRBV30 with TRBJ2-7; D might be TRBD1 (5 bases). Deletions cut 3 bases from V and 6 bases from J, with 18 bases between. The CDR3 has 14 residues. Germline CDR1 reads GTSNPN; CDR2 reads SVGIG (reference sequence). The CDR3 nucleotides read TGTGCCTGGAGCTTAGACAGAGAATCTTCCGAGCAGTACTTC. Encoded protein: CAWSLDRESSEQYF.

The chain links TRBV7-2 to TRBJ2-7, with D unclear. The CDR3 consists of 13 residues. CDR1 is SGHTA, CDR2 FQGNSA, per germline. V dropped 1 base and J dropped 0 bases, with 4 bases sitting between them. DNA of the CDR3: TGTGCCAGCAGCTTAGTGGCCTCCTACGAGCAGTACTTC. Amino acids: CASSLVASYEQYF.

V and J are TRBV7-8 and TRBJ1-3, with D uncertain. Between the trimmed V and J ends, which lost 2 bases and 7 bases, there was a span of 12 bases. Looked up from germline, CDR1 is SGHVS and CDR2 is FQNEAQ. The CDR3 is made up of 14 amino acids. The chain's CDR3 is CASSLSTVGNTIYF. The DNA of the CDR3 is TGTGCCAGCAGCTTATCGACCGTCGGGAACACCATATATTTT.

Here the CDR3 reads CSHRGASSYNEQFF. CDR3 DNA: TGCAGCCACCGGGGGGCCAGCTCCTACAATGAGCAGTTCTTC. This chain links TRBV29-1 with TRBJ2-1, with D tentatively TRBD2 (7 bases). The CDR3 covers 14 residues. Germline assignment: CDR1 SQVTM and CDR2 ANQGSEA. V was clipped by 8 bases and J by 0 bases, with 14 bases between them.

In its sample, this clone was seen once. CDR3 loop: CASSPLGLENEKLFF. The CDR3 DNA reads TGTGCCAGTAGCCCCCTCGGGTTGGAGAATGAAAAACTGTTTTTT. The chain carries TRBV19 and TRBJ1-4; D not resolved. Germline values: CDR1 LNHDA, CDR2 SQIVND (reference sequence). The V end lost 6 bases, the J end lost 5 bases, and 16 bases lay between the germline ends. The CDR3 covers 15 residues.

This clone was observed once. V is TRBV5-1 and J is TRBJ1-2; 9 bases are shared with TRBD1. The CDR3 is 14 amino acids. V lost 1 base, J lost 6 bases, and 4 bases stayed unmatched. CDR1 is SGHRS, CDR2 YFSETQ, per germline. The chain's CDR3 is CASSLSTGGDGYTF. The CDR3 DNA sequence: TGCGCCAGCAGCTTGTCTACAGGGGGCGATGGCTACACCTTC.

The CDR3 sequence: CASSKRAGGHYGYTF. CDR3 bases: TGTGCCAGTAGTAAGAGGGCAGGGGGCCACTATGGCTACACCTTC. The chain employs TRBV19 and TRBJ1-2; 8 bases are a match to TRBD1. The CDR3 has 15 residues. V lost 4 bases, J lost 3 bases, and 7 bases stayed unmatched. CDR1 and CDR2 from the germline V gene are LNHDA and SQIVND (reference sequence).

This chain joins TRBV28 and TRBJ2-3, with TRBD1 identical over 12 bases. This CDR3 has 18 residues. Germline V gene sequence: CDR1 MDHEN, CDR2 SYDVKM. V dropped 1 base and J dropped 1; count of bases not matched to a gene: 6. In DNA, the CDR3 is TGTGCCAGCAGTTTATCGACCGGGACAGGGGGCGGCACAGATACGCAGTATTTT. As protein: CASSLSTGTGGGTDTQYF.

As concerns this clone: At the DNA level, this CDR3 is encoded by other sequences in the same sample as well. This chain connects TRBV28 to TRBJ1-2, with D maybe TRBD1 (5 bases). CDR1 and CDR2 from the germline V gene are MDHEN and SYDVKM. V lost 2 bases and J 2 bases, leaving 6 bases between the germline ends. The CDR3 loop spans 13 amino acids. CDR3 residues: CASSLGGNYGYTF. The CDR3 DNA reads TGTGCCAGCAGTTTAGGGGGGAACTATGGCTACACCTTC.

The chain joins TRBV2 to TRBJ1-4, with 12 bases that match TRBD1. The CDR3 runs 19 residues. V shed 6 bases, J shed 0 bases, and the junction held 11 bases outside the gene matches. Germline V CDR1 and CDR2: SNHLY, FYNNEI. CDR3 coding DNA: TGTGCCAGCAGCCCTGCACCGGGACAGGGGGCTCCAACTAATGAAAAACTGTTTTTT. Translation: CASSPAPGQGAPTNEKLFF.

The V gene is TRBV27, the J gene TRBJ1-6; the D is unclear. The CDR3 extends over 14 amino acids. Deletions cut 6 bases from V and 10 bases from J, with 16 bases between. Germline CDR1 MNHEY, CDR2 SMNVEV (reference sequence). The CDR3 sequence is CASSLTNIRSPLHF. CDR3 nucleotide sequence: TGTGCCAGCAGCCTGACTAACATCAGGTCACCCCTCCACTTT.

Only one count was recorded for this clone. The chain joins TRBV11-2 to TRBJ1-3; 7 bases agree with TRBD1. Germline V gene data show CDR1 as SGHAT and CDR2 as FQNNGV. The CDR3 is 16 residues long. J was trimmed by 4 bases and V by 4 bases; bases with no gene match: 10. The CDR3 reads CASSSAHRGTGNTIYF. The DNA for the CDR3 is TGTGCCAGCAGCTCCGCCCACAGGGGTACGGGAAACACCATATATTTT.

The chain links TRBV19 to TRBJ2-2; 7 bases agree with TRBD1. The V gene's germline CDR1 is LNHDA and CDR2 SQIVND (reference sequence). The CDR3 totals 15 residues. Germline trimming cut 4 bases from V and 4 bases from J; bases unmatched to any gene: 6. The CDR3 DNA follows: TGTGCCAGTAGTACCAGACAGGGCACCACCGGGGAGCTGTTTTTT. This codes for CASSTRQGTTGELFF.

The V call is TRBV10-3, the J call TRBJ1-5; D is unclear. The germline V gene has CDR1 ENHRY and CDR2 SYGVKD. CDR3 length equals 14 residues. The germline V and J ends were trimmed by 10 bases and 0 bases, with 13 bases remaining between them. The CDR3 region has the DNA TGTGCCACCGGCCCGACGGGTAGCAATCAGCCCCAGCATTTT. Protein product: CATGPTGSNQPQHF.

This chain's CDR3 is CASSIQRGAGELFF. In nucleotides, the CDR3 is TGTGCCAGCAGTATCCAGCGGGGGGCCGGGGAGCTGTTTTTT. This chain uses TRBV2 with TRBJ2-2, with TRBD2 identical over 9 bases. Germline CDR1 reads SNHLY; CDR2 reads FYNNEI. V lost 5 bases to trimming and J lost 6 bases; unmatched junction nucleotides: 4. The CDR3 is 14 residues long.